The rows below give T cell receptor beta chains drawn from one sample of a study of T cells after yellow fever vaccination. TCRdb re-analysed the 5' RACE reads in MiXCR, keeping a single row per CDR3 protein. The table has approximately 110,000 distinct CDR3 sequences, approximately 7% seen once; the top ten hold around 2.5%. Source: CD4+ T cells sorted from PBMCs, taken about 10 days after the first yellow fever vaccination. Source of these receptors: a man younger than 35 who received the YFV17D yellow fever vaccine. CDR3s include the opening cysteine and the closing phenylalanine or tryptophan. Fields, in order: CDR3 protein, CDR3 DNA, CDR3 length, V gene, J gene, clone size, D gene. D genes are given only for firm matches. Only some rows state a clone size, as once, few, many or a class for expanded clones.

CASSLNWLSPLHF	TGTGCCAGCAGCTTAAACTGGCTTTCACCCCTCCACTTT	13	TRBV7-3	TRBJ1-6	many	NA
CASSWTGTSQETQYF	TGCGCCAGCAGCTGGACCGGGACTAGTCAAGAGACCCAGTACTTC	15	TRBV5-1	TRBJ2-5	few	TRBD2
CASSYFYRSDSPLHF	TGTGCCAGCAGTTACTTCTACAGGTCGGATTCACCCCTCCACTTT	15	TRBV6-5	TRBJ1-6	NA	NA
CASSYRGLDNEQFF	TGTGCCAGCAGCTACAGGGGTTTGGACAATGAGCAGTTCTTC	14	TRBV12-3/TRBV12-4	TRBJ2-1	many	TRBD1
CASTPGGVYNEQFF	TGTGCCAGCACCCCCGGGGGAGTCTACAATGAGCAGTTCTTC	14	TRBV12-3/TRBV12-4	TRBJ2-1	many	NA
CASQNRGRNNSPLHF	TGTGCCAGCCAAAACAGGGGGCGAAATAATTCACCCCTCCACTTT	15	TRBV5-5	TRBJ1-6	NA	TRBD1
CASRKQTDGNWSPLHF	TGCGCCAGCAGGAAGCAGACGGACGGGAATTGGTCACCCCTCCACTTT	16	TRBV4-3	TRBJ1-6	many	NA
CASSLGNNPLSPLHF	TGTGCCAGCAGCTTAGGAAACAACCCCTTGTCACCCCTCCACTTT	15	TRBV7-7	TRBJ1-6	NA	NA
CASSLPDYQETQYF	TGCGCCAGCAGCTTGCCAGATTACCAAGAGACCCAGTACTTC	14	TRBV5-1	TRBJ2-5	many	NA
CASSLETGAWGTEAFF	TGCGCCAGCAGCTTAGAAACAGGGGCCTGGGGCACTGAAGCTTTCTTT	16	TRBV5-1	TRBJ1-1	many	TRBD1
CSAPRGSGGSQETQYF	TGCAGTGCTCCCCGAGGAAGCGGGGGGTCCCAAGAGACCCAGTACTTC	16	TRBV20-1	TRBJ2-5	many	TRBD2
CASSQDWEAGGPETQYF	TGCGCCAGCAGCCAAGATTGGGAAGCGGGGGGGCCAGAGACCCAGTACTTC	17	TRBV4-3	TRBJ2-5	many	TRBD2
CASTVGGKETQYF	TGTGCCAGCACCGTCGGGGGAAAAGAGACCCAGTACTTC	13	TRBV28	TRBJ2-5	many	NA
CASTRGYPNTGELFF	TGCGCCAGCACTCGCGGGTATCCGAACACCGGGGAGCTGTTTTTT	15	TRBV4-3	TRBJ2-2	many	NA
CASSRTETPNAQYF	TGTGCCAGCAGCCGAACAGAGACACCGAACGCGCAGTATTTT	14	TRBV5-5	TRBJ2-3	many	NA
CASSFGPNARISGKLFF	TGCGCCAGCAGCTTTGGACCGAACGCACGAATCTCTGGAAAACTGTTTTTT	17	TRBV5-1	TRBJ1-4	few	NA
CASSTGPTNVLTF	TGTGCCAGCAGCACGGGACCTACCAACGTCCTGACTTTC	13	TRBV11-3	TRBJ2-6	few	NA
CASSIRRDTEAFF	TGTGCCAGTAGTATTAGACGGGACACTGAAGCTTTCTTT	13	TRBV19	TRBJ1-1	few	NA
CASSFISSKDTQYF	TGCGCCAGCAGCTTTATCTCTTCGAAAGATACGCAGTATTTT	14	TRBV5-1	TRBJ2-3	many	NA
CASSPDSFYGYTF	TGTGCCAGTAGTCCCGACAGCTTCTATGGCTACACCTTC	13	TRBV19	TRBJ1-2	few	NA
CASSVYGQETQYF	TGTGCCAGCAGCGTATACGGCCAAGAGACCCAGTACTTC	13	TRBV9	TRBJ2-5	many	NA
CASSRDRGKETQYF	TGTGCCAGCAGCCGGGACAGGGGAAAAGAGACCCAGTACTTC	14	TRBV12-3/TRBV12-4	TRBJ2-5	many	TRBD1
CASSSLATQYF	TGTGCCAGCAGTTCCCTGGCGACCCAGTACTTC	11	TRBV28	TRBJ2-5	many	NA
CASSLNYPGGPNEQFF	TGTGCCAGCAGTTTGAATTATCCGGGGGGGCCCAATGAGCAGTTCTTC	16	TRBV12-3/TRBV12-4	TRBJ2-1	many	TRBD2
CASSQRIYRDKNTEAFF	TGCGCCAGCAGCCAAAGAATATATAGGGATAAGAACACTGAAGCTTTCTTT	17	TRBV4-1	TRBJ1-1	many	NA
CASSSEAGGTYEQYF	TGTGCCAGCAGCTCTGAAGCGGGGGGAACGTACGAGCAGTACTTC	15	TRBV7-6	TRBJ2-7	many	TRBD2
CASSGTGAGTDTQYF	TGCGCCAGCAGCGGGACAGGGGCCGGCACAGATACGCAGTATTTT	15	TRBV4-1	TRBJ2-3	many	TRBD1
CASSQAGTAAGTGELFF	TGCGCCAGCAGCCAAGCCGGGACTGCCGCCGGAACCGGGGAGCTGTTTTTT	17	TRBV4-1	TRBJ2-2	many	NA
CASSLLGTEGTGNTIYF	TGTGCCAGCAGTTTACTTGGGACGGAAGGAACTGGAAACACCATATATTTT	17	TRBV28	TRBJ1-3	many	NA
CASSISVWGAGELFF	TGTGCCAGTAGTATCTCGGTTTGGGGGGCCGGGGAGCTGTTTTTT	15	TRBV19	TRBJ2-2	many	NA
CASSSLAGQETQYF	TGCGCCAGCAGCTCACTAGCGGGCCAAGAGACCCAGTACTTC	14	TRBV5-1	TRBJ2-5	few	TRBD2
CATSSPLAALETQYF	TGTGCCACCAGCAGCCCGCTAGCGGCGTTAGAGACCCAGTACTTC	15	TRBV15	TRBJ2-5	many	TRBD2
CASSQQEDQPQHF	TGCGCCAGCAGCCAACAGGAGGATCAGCCCCAGCATTTT	13	TRBV4-3	TRBJ1-5	many	NA
CSARAGAGRTGELFF	TGCAGTGCTAGAGCCGGGGCAGGACGCACCGGGGAGCTGTTTTTT	15	TRBV20-1	TRBJ2-2	many	NA
CSAREPTSLEQYF	TGCAGTGCTAGAGAACCGACTAGTCTCGAGCAGTACTTC	13	TRBV20-1	TRBJ2-7	many	NA
CASSSTSSDTQYF	TGTGCCAGCAGCTCCACTAGCTCCGATACGCAGTATTTT	13	TRBV9	TRBJ2-3	many	NA